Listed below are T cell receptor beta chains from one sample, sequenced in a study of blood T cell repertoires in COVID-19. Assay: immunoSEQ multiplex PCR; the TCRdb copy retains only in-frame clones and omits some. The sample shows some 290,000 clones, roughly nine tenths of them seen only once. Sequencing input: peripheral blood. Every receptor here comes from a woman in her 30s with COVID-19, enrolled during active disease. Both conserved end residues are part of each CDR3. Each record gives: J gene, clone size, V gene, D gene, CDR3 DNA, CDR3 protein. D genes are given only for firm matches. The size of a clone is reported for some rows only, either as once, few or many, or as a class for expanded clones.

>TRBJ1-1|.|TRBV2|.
TGTGCCAGCTGTCAGGGGATGAACACTGAAGCTTTCTTT
CASCQGMNTEAFF
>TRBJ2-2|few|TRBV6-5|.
TGTGCCAGCAGTTACGGGGCCCGGTCCGGGGAGCTGTTTTTT
CASSYGARSGELFF
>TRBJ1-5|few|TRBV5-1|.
TGCGCCAGCAGCTTGGAAGGGGCAGGCAATCAGCCCCAGCATTTT
CASSLEGAGNQPQHF
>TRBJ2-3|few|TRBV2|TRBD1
TGTGCCAGCAGTCCGCAGGGGGCGCGCACAGATACGCAGTATTTT
CASSPQGARTDTQYF
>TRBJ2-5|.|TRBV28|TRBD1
TGTGCCAGCTCAGGGGGCCTGGTGGAGACCCAGTACTTC
CASSGGLVETQYF
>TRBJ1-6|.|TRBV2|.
TGTGCCAGCAAACAGGAGAGTTCACCCCTCCACTTT
CASKQESSPLHF
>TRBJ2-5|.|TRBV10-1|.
TGCGCCAGCAGTGATTTGCCGGGTCAGACCCAGTACTTC
CASSDLPGQTQYF
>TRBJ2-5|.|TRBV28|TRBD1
TGTGCCACGAGGGACAGGAAGAAAGAGACCCAGTACTTC
CATRDRKKETQYF
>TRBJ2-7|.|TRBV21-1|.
TGTGCCAGCAGCAATGGACAGGGGGTACTCAACGAGCAGTACTTC
CASSNGQGVLNEQYF
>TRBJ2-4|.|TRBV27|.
TGTGCCAGCAGTTTATACTCCTCCACGAACATTCAGTACTTC
CASSLYSSTNIQYF
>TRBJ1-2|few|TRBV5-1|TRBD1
TGCGCCAGCAGCTTGGCCGGGACAGGAGCCTATGGCTACACCTTC
CASSLAGTGAYGYTF
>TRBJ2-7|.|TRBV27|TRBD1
TGTGCCAGCAGTCCCCGGACAGGGGCCTACGAGCAGTACTTC
CASSPRTGAYEQYF
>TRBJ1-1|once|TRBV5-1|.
TGCGCCAGCAGCTTGGATGGGGGCGCAACTGAAGCTTTCTTT
CASSLDGGATEAFF
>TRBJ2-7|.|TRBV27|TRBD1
TGTGCCAGCAGTCTCGGGACAGTACAGTACTTC
CASSLGTVQYF